The clone carrying this T cell receptor beta chain occurred a few times. This sample is part of a study of response to subunit inactivated influenza vaccine. Each CDR3 protein gets one entry after TCRdb re-called the RT-PCR reads with MiXCR. The table lists fewer than 800,000 distinct CDR3 sequences, 15% to 17% of them singletons. Material: PBMCs from blood, obtained 11 to 12 days after vaccination. The source is a man aged 50-59 years who received an inactivated influenza vaccine.

CDR3 DNA sequence: TGTGCCAGCAGCGTAGGGGGGCTGGGGAATCAGCCCCAGCATTTT. Translation gives CASSVGGLGNQPQHF. V gene TRBV9 combines with J gene TRBJ1-5, with a weak D call TRBD1 (6 bases). V shed 0 bases and J shed 4 bases, with 11 bases lying between them. The germline CDR1 and CDR2 sequences are SGDLS and YYNGEE. This CDR3 has 15 residues.